This is a list of T cell receptor beta chains from one sample in a study of blood T cell repertoires in COVID-19. Method: immunoSEQ multiplex PCR; TCRdb's copy keeps in-frame clones and lacks some. The sample shows about 430,000 clones, about 88% of them seen only once. Sequencing was carried out using PBMCs or T cells enriched from blood (not recorded which). Every receptor here comes from a woman between 18 and 29 years old who had been exposed to COVID-19. CDR3s include the opening cysteine and the closing phenylalanine or tryptophan. The D gene is left open where the match is weak.

TGTGCCAGCAGTGGGGGCGTTCGGCAGCAGTACTTC	CASSGGVRQQYF	TRBV6-2/TRBV6-3	NA	TRBJ2-7
TGCGCCAGCAGCCAAGAAAGCCTGTACCCTAGCACAGATACGCAGTATTTT	CASSQESLYPSTDTQYF	TRBV4-1	NA	TRBJ2-3
TGTGCCACCAGCAGAGATACTTTGGGGGAGGTCGGAAACACCATATATTTT	CATSRDTLGEVGNTIYF	TRBV15	NA	TRBJ1-3
TGTGCCAGCAGCTACCGAGGGACTAGCGGGTCCGTGCAGTTCTTC	CASSYRGTSGSVQFF	TRBV7-3	TRBD2	TRBJ2-1
TGTGCCAGCAGCTTAGGACAGGGTTTGGATACGCAGTATTTT	CASSLGQGLDTQYF	TRBV7-9	TRBD1	TRBJ2-3
TGCGCCAGCAGCTTGGCCCCCTTTACCTCACAAGGGGCCCCCTACGAGCAGTACTTC	CASSLAPFTSQGAPYEQYF	TRBV5-1	NA	TRBJ2-7
TGTGCCAGCAGCTTCAGGGAAGGAAACACCATATATTTT	CASSFREGNTIYF	TRBV7-8	NA	TRBJ1-3
TGTGCCAGCAGCGTAGCCCAGGGGGCTAATGAAAAACTGTTTTTT	CASSVAQGANEKLFF	TRBV9	TRBD1	TRBJ1-4
TGTGCCAGTCGACCCGGGACTAGCGGGACTAATGAGCAGTTCTTC	CASRPGTSGTNEQFF	TRBV5-5	TRBD2	TRBJ2-1
TGTGCCAGCAGCCTCGCGGGGTCCGGGGAGCTGTTTTTT	CASSLAGSGELFF	TRBV3-1/TRBV3-2	NA	TRBJ2-2
TGTGCCAGCAGTTCAGGACAGGGTATACACAATGAGCAGTTCTTC	CASSSGQGIHNEQFF	TRBV11-3	TRBD1	TRBJ2-1
TGCAGTGCTGAGCCCGCGGAGACCCAGTACTTC	CSAEPAETQYF	TRBV20-1	NA	TRBJ2-5
TGTGCCAGCAGCCAATCAAGCGCGAGCACAGATACGCAGTATTTT	CASSQSSASTDTQYF	TRBV4-2	NA	TRBJ2-3